This passage covers 26 T cell receptor beta chains from one sample sequenced in a study of blood T cell repertoires in COVID-19. Sequenced by immunoSEQ multiplex PCR; TCRdb stores in-frame clones only, minus some. This sample has approximately 56,000 clones; about nine tenths occur once, and the top ten carry 9%. The specimen was peripheral blood. Every receptor here comes from a man at least 80 years old with active or convalescent COVID-19.

The chain carries TRBV28 and TRBJ1-1; D may be TRBD1 (5 bases). Germline V gene data show CDR1 as MDHEN and CDR2 as SYDVKM. Trimming shortened V by 6 bases and J by 2 bases, and 19 bases separated the two germline ends. The CDR3 runs to 16 residues. CDR3 in DNA: TGTGCCAGCAGCCCGCACCTTACAAGGGGCAACACTGAAGCTTTCTTT. It translates to CASSPHLTRGNTEAFF.

The V call is TRBV4-3, the J call TRBJ2-7, with TRBD1 as a possible D gene (6 bases). V shed 0 bases and J shed 6 bases, with 15 bases lying between them. Germline loops: CDR1 LGHNA, CDR2 YSLEER. This CDR3 has 15 residues. The CDR3 nucleotides are TGCGCCAGCAGCCAAGATCTCGGACAGATGACCGAGCAGTACTTC. Amino acids: CASSQDLGQMTEQYF.

The V call is TRBV28, the J call TRBJ1-5, with a tentative D call TRBD1 (6 bases). This CDR3 comprises 15 residues. V was cut by 7 bases and J by 1 base, with 14 bases left in between. CDR1 and CDR2 (germline): MDHEN, SYDVKM. The CDR3: CASINAGASNQPQHF. The DNA for the CDR3 is TGTGCCAGCATCAACGCAGGGGCCAGCAATCAGCCCCAGCATTTT. The variable domain in full, with the rest retrieved from reference TRBV28 and TRBJ1-5, is DVKVTQSSRYLVKRTGEKVFLECVQDMDHENMFWYRQDPGLGLRLIYFSYDVKMKEKGDIPEGYSVSREKKERFSLILESASTNQTSMYLCASINAGASNQPQHFGDGTRLSIL.

This clone was counted a single time. The rearrangement uses TRBV30 and TRBJ2-3, with 11 nucleotides matching TRBD2. Trimming cost V 1 base and J 8 bases; bases outside gene matches: 5. The CDR3 loop spans 14 amino acids. CDR1 and CDR2 (germline): GTSNPN, SVGIG (reference sequence). The CDR3 DNA reads TGTGCCTGGAGTGGCACTAGCGGGGGAGGTACGCAGTATTTT. Amino acids: CAWSGTSGGGTQYF. Filled out from reference TRBV30 and TRBJ2-3, the complete variable domain reads SQTIHQWPATLVQPVGSPLSLECTVEGTSNPNLYWYRQAAGRGLQLLFYSVGIGQISSEVPQNLSASRPQDRQFILSSKKLLLSDSGFYLCAWSGTSGGGTQYFGPGTRLTVL.

CDR3: CASSPGQEPYEQYF. The CDR3 region has the DNA TGTGCCAGCTCACCGGGACAGGAGCCCTACGAGCAGTACTTC. V is TRBV18 and J is TRBJ2-7, with 8 bases that match TRBD1. This CDR3 spans 14 amino acids. Germline V gene lookup returns CDR1 KGHSH and CDR2 LQKENI. Losses at the gene ends were 3 bases for V and 2 bases for J; bases not matched to a gene: 3.

The chain combines TRBV4-3 with TRBJ2-1, with 8 bases lining up with TRBD2. Germline V lookup: CDR1 LGHNA, CDR2 YSLEER. This CDR3 has 16 residues. Trimming removed 3 bases from V and 4 bases from J; junction bases left unmatched: 8. CDR3 in amino acids: CASSQGPGLVYNEQFF. The CDR3 nucleotides are TGCGCCAGCAGCCAGGGACCGGGACTAGTTTACAATGAGCAGTTCTTC.

The V gene is TRBV28, the J gene TRBJ1-2; D is undetermined. This CDR3 spans 12 amino acids. Trimming left V 6 bases short and J 5 bases short, with 10 bases between. Germline values: CDR1 MDHEN, CDR2 SYDVKM. CDR3 region: CASSQRRYGYTF. CDR3 sequence (DNA): TGTGCCAGCAGCCAGCGCCGGTATGGCTACACCTTC.

This chain uses TRBV19 with TRBJ1-2, with a possible D match to TRBD1 (6 bases). The germline V gene has CDR1 LNHDA and CDR2 SQIVND (reference sequence). The CDR3 spans 17 residues. Trimming shortened V by 3 bases and J by 2 bases, and 19 bases separated the two germline ends. The CDR3 DNA reads as TGTGCCAGTAGTATTCGGCCATTGGGACAACTGAACTATGGCTACACCTTC. It is translated as CASSIRPLGQLNYGYTF.

The chain recombines TRBV4-1 with TRBJ1-2; unclear D gene. Germline values: CDR1 MGHRA, CDR2 YSYEKL. V was cut by 0 bases and J by 0 bases, with 11 bases left in between. The CDR3 is 16 residues long. This CDR3 is CASSQDWIATNYGYTF. CDR3 nucleotide sequence: TGCGCCAGCAGCCAAGATTGGATAGCGACTAACTATGGCTACACCTTC.

The chain uses TRBV29-1 and TRBJ2-2; tentatively, D is TRBD1 (6 bases). This CDR3 is built from 15 residues. V lost 6 bases and J 1 base, leaving 15 bases between the germline ends. From germline, CDR1 is SQVTM and CDR2 ANQGSEA. The CDR3 region has the DNA TGCAGCGTCGGATCACAGGGATGGAACACCGGGGAGCTGTTTTTT. It codes for CSVGSQGWNTGELFF.

This chain connects TRBV30 to TRBJ1-1; 12 positions agree with TRBD1. With V trimmed by 4 bases and J by 8 bases, 8 bases remained unmatched. The CDR3 is made up of 14 amino acids. Germline V gene data show CDR1 as GTSNPN and CDR2 as SVGIG (reference sequence). DNA of the CDR3: TGTGCCTGGACTAGGGACAGGGGGCAAGTCGAAGCTTTCTTT. This codes for CAWTRDRGQVEAFF. Full variable domain (rest looked up from reference TRBV30 and TRBJ1-1): SQTIHQWPATLVQPVGSPLSLECTVEGTSNPNLYWYRQAAGRGLQLLFYSVGIGQISSEVPQNLSASRPQDRQFILSSKKLLLSDSGFYLCAWTRDRGQVEAFFGQGTRLTVV.

The chain combines TRBV29-1 with TRBJ2-1; 8 bases map to TRBD1. V dropped 5 bases and J dropped 8; count of bases not matched to a gene: 11. The CDR3 has 14 amino acids. Per the germline V gene, CDR1 is SQVTM and CDR2 is ANQGSEA. The CDR3 loop reads CSVSGTGLFYEQFF. The CDR3 DNA sequence: TGCAGCGTTTCCGGGACAGGTCTCTTTTATGAGCAGTTCTTC.

V is TRBV5-1 and J is TRBJ2-5; TRBD2 agrees at 10 bases. The CDR3 length is 16 residues. CDR1 and CDR2 from the germline V gene are SGHRS and YFSETQ. V lost 0 bases to trimming and J lost 4 bases; unmatched junction nucleotides: 6. CDR3 bases: TGCGCCAGCAGCTTGGAGGCTAGCGGGGGATCAGAGACCCAGTACTTC. Translation: CASSLEASGGSETQYF.

This chain uses TRBV2 with TRBJ1-5; D remains unclear. This CDR3 has 13 amino acids. V lost 7 bases to trimming and J lost 2 bases, with 9 bases between them. Germline V CDR1 and CDR2: SNHLY, FYNNEI. The CDR3 bases are TGTGCCAGCAACAGACAAGGCAATCAGCCCCAGCATTTT. Translating gives CASNRQGNQPQHF.

The chain is built from TRBV20-1 and TRBJ2-1, with TRBD2 matching 14 bases. The CDR3 is made up of 16 amino acids. With V trimmed by 3 bases and J by 8 bases, 9 bases remained unmatched. Germline V CDR1 and CDR2: DFQATT, SNEGSKA (reference sequence). CDR3 coding DNA: TGCAGTGCTAGTGGGACTAGCGGGAGAATTCGGGATGAGCAGTTCTTC. Its protein product is CSASGTSGRIRDEQFF.

On this clone itself: Compared with germline, one end of the junction differs, possibly owing to a read error. The CDR3 DNA reads as TGCGCCAGCAGTGAGATAGGGACAGGGTTCTTC. Its protein product is CASSEIGTGFF. The chain uses TRBV10-1 and TRBJ2-7; 9 bases map to TRBD1. The CDR3 covers 11 residues. Germline V gives CDR1 WNHNN, CDR2 SYGVQD (reference sequence).

This rearrangement joins TRBV7-2 to TRBJ2-7; 7 positions agree with TRBD2. Germline V gives CDR1 SGHTA, CDR2 FQGNSA. The CDR3 sequence is 14 residues long. V dropped 5 bases and J dropped 4; count of bases not matched to a gene: 8. DNA of the CDR3: TGTGCCAGCAGCCTCGGCCGGGGAGGGTACGAGCAGTACTTC. Its protein product is CASSLGRGGYEQYF.

This sequence joins TRBV28 and TRBJ1-2; no clear D gene. Trimming stripped 6 bases from V and 6 bases from J, with 14 bases between. The CDR3 extends over 13 amino acids. Germline values: CDR1 MDHEN, CDR2 SYDVKM. In nucleotides, the CDR3 is TGTGCCAGCAGAATACCGGGCGGGAATGGCTACACCTTC. Its protein product is CASRIPGGNGYTF.

This clone was seen a single time. The chain employs TRBV15 and TRBJ2-3; weak D call: TRBD1 (5 bases). Trimming left V 0 bases short and J 1 base short, with 11 bases between. The CDR3 contains 16 residues. The germline V gene encodes CDR1 LNHNV and CDR2 YYDKDF (reference sequence). In DNA, the CDR3 is TGTGCCACCAGCAGAGAAGGGGTTCGCCGCACAGATACGCAGTATTTT. This encodes CATSREGVRRTDTQYF.

This chain uses TRBV28 with TRBJ2-5; 10 bases align to TRBD2. There are 16 residues in the CDR3. CDR1 MDHEN and CDR2 SYDVKM come from the germline V gene. Trimming took 3 bases from V and 0 from J; bases not matched to a gene: 4. The DNA for the CDR3 is TGTGCCAGCAGTTTCGGGCTAGCGGGGGACCAAGAGACCCAGTACTTC. Translated: CASSFGLAGDQETQYF.

V gene TRBV15 combines with J gene TRBJ2-5; 10 bases are a match to TRBD2. CDR3 length equals 15 residues. V lost 0 bases and J lost 5; bases outside the gene matches: 3. The germline V gene encodes CDR1 LNHNV and CDR2 YYDKDF (reference sequence). The CDR3 sequence is CATSRDLAGEETQYF. CDR3 nucleotide sequence: TGTGCCACCAGCAGAGATCTAGCGGGAGAGGAGACCCAGTACTTC.

As DNA, the CDR3 is TGTGCCAGCAGTGAAGGGCCCTCCTGGCAGCCCCAGCATTTT. It yields the protein CASSEGPSWQPQHF. The chain links TRBV2 to TRBJ1-5; no clear D gene. Trimming stripped 1 base from V and 7 bases from J, with 11 bases between. This CDR3 comprises 14 residues. Looked up from germline, CDR1 is SNHLY and CDR2 is FYNNEI.

This clone came up a few times. This rearrangement joins TRBV28 to TRBJ2-7, with TRBD1 matching 10 bases. The junction had 6 bases not matched to a gene; V was cut back by 7 bases and J by 3 bases. Germline V CDR1 and CDR2: MDHEN, SYDVKM. CDR3 length: 14 residues. The CDR3 sequence is CASILGQGNYEQYF. The CDR3 nucleotides read TGTGCCAGCATCCTGGGACAGGGGAACTACGAGCAGTACTTC.

V usage is TRBV6-1 and J usage is TRBJ2-1, with 9 bases identical to TRBD1. With 9 bases clipped from V and 7 bases from J, the junction kept 4 bases outside the gene matches. CDR1 is MNHNS, CDR2 SASEGT, per germline. The CDR3 has 12 residues. DNA for the CDR3: TGTGCCAGTCGGGACAGGGATAATGAGCAGTTCTTC. It codes for CASRDRDNEQFF.

The V gene is TRBV11-1, the J gene TRBJ2-3, with D tentatively TRBD2 (5 bases). The CDR3 covers 16 residues. Trimming removed 5 bases from V and 2 bases from J, with 17 bases in between. Germline V lookup: CDR1 SGHAT, CDR2 FQDESV (reference sequence). CDR3 loop: CASSLGLEVVTDTQYF. For the CDR3, the DNA is TGTGCCAGCAGCCTAGGACTTGAGGTGGTCACAGATACGCAGTATTTT.

J is TRBJ2-2 and V is TRBV6-1; 7 nucleotides line up with TRBD1. Germline-derived CDR1 and CDR2 are MNHNS and SASEGT. The length of the CDR3 is 17 residues. Trimming at V came to 2 bases and at J to 6 bases, leaving 12 bases not matched to a gene. The CDR3 DNA sequence: TGTGCCAGCAGTGAAAGAAGATTTCAGGGGGAGTCCGGGGAGCTGTTTTTT. It is translated as CASSERRFQGESGELFF.